This T cell receptor beta chain was observed in a study of blood T cell repertoires in COVID-19. Study-level background: The United States, Italy and Spain provided the acute and convalescent COVID-19 samples. Sources were T cells, B-cell-depleted T cells, or PBMCs; the material itself was cDNA or gDNA.

In the study's own analysis: The assay estimated nucleated cells by amplifying reference gene primers. Repertoires were generated with immunoSEQ multiplex PCR, while TCRdb's copy carries only in-frame clones and drops some. The DNA gave D and trimming, while V, J and clone size come from that table. This table has approximately 270,000 clones, approximately 88% appearing once. Germline V gene data show CDR1 as LNHDA and CDR2 as SQIVND (reference sequence). CDR3 length: 18 amino acids. Trimming took 6 bases from V and 6 from J; bases not matched to a gene: 17. The source is a man in his fifties or sixties with acute or convalescent COVID-19. The genes are TRBV19 and TRBJ1-1, with 12 bases identical to TRBD1. What was sequenced was peripheral blood. In DNA, the CDR3 is TGTGCCAGTAGCCCATTATCCGGGACAGGGGGCGCGGGGGCTGAAGCTTTCTTT. Residues: CASSPLSGTGGAGAEAFF. The complete variable domain, with remaining parts taken from reference TRBV19 and TRBJ1-1, reads DGGITQSPKYLFRKEGQNVTLSCEQNLNHDAMYWYRQDPGQGLRLIYYSQIVNDFQKGDIAEGYSVSREKKESFPLTVTSAQKNPTAFYLCASSPLSGTGGAGAEAFFGQGTRLTVV.